This is a list of T cell receptor beta chains from one sample in a study of cytomegalovirus exposure and HLA in healthy donors. Generated by immunoSEQ multiplex PCR, the TCRdb table keeps only in-frame clones and is missing some. The top ten clones hold over 9.5% of a sample with roughly 100,000 clones, 75% of them seen once. The sample taken for sequencing was PBMCs. The source of these receptors is a man aged 45 to 65 in good health and CMV-seronegative. Each CDR3 is given with its conserved first and last residue. A D gene is named only where the DNA matches it firmly. Part of the rows lack a size; the others show once, few, many or a class for expanded clones.

NA,TRBJ1-1,TRBV10-1,TRBD1,TGCGCCAGCAGTCGGGACAGGGGAACTGAAGCTTTCTTT,CASSRDRGTEAFF
NA,TRBJ2-2,TRBV6-5,NA,TGTGCCAGCAGGTTTGGGACACAGGACACCGGGGAGCTGTTTTTT,CASRFGTQDTGELFF
NA,TRBJ2-3,TRBV5-6,TRBD1,TGTGCCAGCAGCTTGGGCCGACAGGGAACCTTCACAGATACGCAGTATTTT,CASSLGRQGTFTDTQYF
few,TRBJ1-2,TRBV5-1,NA,TGCGCCAGCAGCCCGGCAGGGGTCTATGGCTACACCTTC,CASSPAGVYGYTF
few,TRBJ2-7,TRBV28,NA,TGTGCCAGCAGTTTACTTAATAGCGACGAGCAGTACTTC,CASSLLNSDEQYF
NA,TRBJ1-5,TRBV18,NA,TGTGCCAGCTCACGAGACAGTGGGGATCAGCCCCAGCATTTT,CASSRDSGDQPQHF
NA,TRBJ1-2,TRBV30,NA,TGTGCCTGGAGGGACAGCCCTCAGGGTGGCTACACCTTC,CAWRDSPQGGYTF
NA,TRBJ2-1,TRBV9,TRBD2,TGTGCCAGCAGCCTTCCCCAGCGAGCTAGCGGGGTTTACAATGAGCAGTTCTTC,CASSLPQRASGVYNEQFF
NA,TRBJ1-2,TRBV7-8,NA,TGTGCCAGCAGCGTCCAATCAGGGGATGGCTACACCTTC,CASSVQSGDGYTF
NA,TRBJ1-5,TRBV15,NA,TGTGCCACCAGCAGAGATCAGGGTCAGCCCCAGCATTTT,CATSRDQGQPQHF
NA,TRBJ1-1,TRBV11-2,NA,TGTGCCAGCAGCGTAGAGAAGGGACAATTCGGGGCTTTCTTT,CASSVEKGQFGAFF
NA,TRBJ2-1,TRBV11-2,NA,TGTGCCAGCAGCTTCGTAGCGAACAATGAGCAGTTCTTC,CASSFVANNEQFF
NA,TRBJ2-3,TRBV5-5,NA,TGTGCCAGCAGCTTGCAGGTTGGAACTTCTAGCACAGATACGCAGTATTTT,CASSLQVGTSSTDTQYF
NA,TRBJ1-1,TRBV6-6,NA,TGTGCCAGCAGTTACTCGAGGAGGGAGACTGAAGCTTTCTTT,CASSYSRRETEAFF
NA,TRBJ1-2,TRBV28,NA,TGTGCCAGCAGTTCGGGAGGGTTTAGAGGCTATGGCTACACCTTC,CASSSGGFRGYGYTF
NA,TRBJ2-5,TRBV30,TRBD1,TGTGCCTGGAGGGGACAGGGTCCGGAGACCCAGTACTTC,CAWRGQGPETQYF
NA,TRBJ1-5,TRBV19,TRBD1,TGTGCCTTTTCTGGAACAGGGGCTAACAATCAGCCCCAGCATTTT,CAFSGTGANNQPQHF
once,TRBJ2-3,TRBV9,TRBD2,TGTGCCAGCAGCCCAAGTGGGGGGGGCACAGATACGCAGTATTTT,CASSPSGGGTDTQYF
NA,TRBJ1-5,TRBV19,TRBD1,TGTGCCAGTAGTATACCTTACAGGGGGATTCAGCCCCAGCATTTT,CASSIPYRGIQPQHF